The entry below describes one TCR beta chain. The antigen remains unidentified. These data originate in a study of PD-L1 blockade in urothelial cancer. Study at large: Male sex and bladder-origin urothelial cancer were recorded for about 85% of the roughly 30 patients. From 0 to 3 prior chemotherapy regimens had been given to the patients.

Urothelial carcinoma in patients was locally advanced or metastatic. TCRdb keeps only in-frame clones here, not all; method: immunoSEQ multiplex PCR. The sample yields approximately 51,000 clones, approximately 86% seen once. Findings and caveats of the study: Better survival was predicted by below-median pretreatment blood TCR clonality.

This CDR3 is 14 amino acids long. Germline lookup yields CDR1 SGHKS and CDR2 YYEKEE (reference sequence). Trimming pared 4 bases from V and 3 bases from J, leaving 14 bases between. This TCR was recovered from a man between 60 and 75 years old with urothelial cancer. Sample: PBMCs, taken around atezolizumab (anti-PD-L1) treatment. J is TRBJ2-7 and V is TRBV5-5; perhaps TRBD2 as D (5 bases). CDR3 region: CASSPLRERYEQYF. The CDR3 nucleotides read TGTGCCAGCAGCCCCCTGAGGGAACGCTACGAGCAGTACTTC.